Given below is one T cell receptor (beta chain) in context. The CDR3 length is 15 residues. V shed 5 bases and J 6 bases; nucleotides not matched to a gene: 6. Germline CDR1 reads SEHNR; CDR2 reads FQNEAQ (reference sequence). Source study methods: Amplification of reference gene primers was used by the study to estimate nucleated cell counts. Libraries were prepared by immunoSEQ multiplex PCR; TCRdb keeps only in-frame clonotypes and omits some of them. That table is the source of V, J and clone size, and D and trimming were worked out from the DNA. The table shows some 250,000 clones, with roughly 90% occurring only once. This entry comes from a study of blood T cell repertoires in COVID-19. Across the whole study: Whether acute or convalescent, the COVID-19 samples came from the United States, Italy and Spain. From T cells, B-cell-depleted T cells, or PBMCs came the material, which was cDNA or gDNA.

The gene calls are TRBV7-9 and TRBJ1-4; TRBD1 matches at 10 bases. This receptor was identified in a woman younger than 45 with acute or convalescent COVID-19. Sequencing was performed on peripheral blood. The CDR3 DNA reads as TGTGCCAGCAGCAACGCCGGGACAGGGGATGAAAAACTGTTTTTT. Encoded protein: CASSNAGTGDEKLFF.